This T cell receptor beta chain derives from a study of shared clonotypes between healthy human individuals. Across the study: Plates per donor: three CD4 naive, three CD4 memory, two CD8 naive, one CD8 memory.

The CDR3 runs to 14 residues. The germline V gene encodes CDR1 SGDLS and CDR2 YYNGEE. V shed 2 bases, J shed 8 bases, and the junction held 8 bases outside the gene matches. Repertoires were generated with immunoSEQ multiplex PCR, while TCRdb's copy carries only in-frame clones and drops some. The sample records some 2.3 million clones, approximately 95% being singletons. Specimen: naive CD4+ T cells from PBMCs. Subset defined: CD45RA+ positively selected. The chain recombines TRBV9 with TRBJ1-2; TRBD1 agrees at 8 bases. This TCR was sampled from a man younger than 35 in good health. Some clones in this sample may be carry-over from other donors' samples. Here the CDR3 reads CASSVDRALGGYTF. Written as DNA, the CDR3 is TGTGCCAGCAGCGTGGACAGGGCCCTAGGGGGCTACACCTTC.